What follows are 12 T cell receptor beta chains derived from one specimen sequenced in a study of response to subunit inactivated influenza vaccine. MiXCR, run by TCRdb on the RT-PCR reads, gives a single entry per CDR3 protein. The sample holds 530,000 or so distinct CDR3 sequences, about 25% seen once. The sample consisted of CD4+ T cells sorted from PBMCs, taken roughly 5 days after vaccination. All receptors derive from a man aged 45 to 65 who received an inactivated influenza vaccine.

In its sample, this clonotype was seen a few times. The V call is TRBV12-3 or TRBV12-4, the J call TRBJ1-2; the D gene is possibly TRBD1 (5 bases). Trimming pared 5 bases from V and 8 bases from J, leaving 18 bases between. The CDR3 contains 14 residues. The CDR3 loop is CASSPTGLIYGYTF. The CDR3 coding sequence is TGTGCCAGCAGTCCAACGGGACTTATCTACGGCTACACCTTC.

The chain combines TRBV20-1 with TRBJ2-1, with 10 positions matching TRBD2. Losses at the gene ends were 1 base for V and 4 bases for J; bases not matched to a gene: 7. There are 16 residues in the CDR3. Germline CDR1 is DFQATT and CDR2 is SNEGSKA (reference sequence). CDR3 coding DNA: TGCAGTGCTAGAGCTAGCGGGGGATTGATATACAATGAGCAGTTCTTC. This sequence encodes CSARASGGLIYNEQFF.

Ten or more counts support this clonotype. The chain recombines TRBV5-1 with TRBJ2-2; no clear D gene. V dropped 0 bases and J dropped 6 bases, with 12 bases sitting between them. The length of the CDR3 is 15 residues. From germline, CDR1 is SGHRS and CDR2 YFSETQ. The CDR3 DNA sequence: TGCGCCAGCAGCTTGGAGAGCCCCCCGGCCGGGGAGCTGTTTTTT. Translation: CASSLESPPAGELFF.

The chain couples TRBV5-5 to TRBJ2-7; TRBD2 might be the D (6 bases). Between the trimmed V and J ends, which lost 5 bases and 4 bases, there was a span of 19 bases. The CDR3 loop spans 15 amino acids. Germline CDR1 is SGHKS and CDR2 is YYEKEE (reference sequence). The CDR3 nucleotides are TGTGCCAGCAGTTACCTGTGGGGGGAGAGGTACGAGCAGTACTTC. Amino acids: CASSYLWGERYEQYF.

There are a few counts of this clonotype. V is TRBV12-3 or TRBV12-4 and J is TRBJ1-6; D might be TRBD1 (5 bases). V was cut by 1 base and J by 7 bases, with 11 bases left in between. CDR3 length equals 15 residues. CDR3 DNA: TGTGCCAGCAGTTTAGGGGGCCAAGGGAATTCACCCCTCCACTTT. Its translation: CASSLGGQGNSPLHF.

The chain is built from TRBV30 and TRBJ2-7; 7 nucleotides agree with TRBD1. Germline V gene data show CDR1 as GTSNPN and CDR2 as SVGIG (reference sequence). The CDR3 spans 12 residues. J gave up 6 bases and V 7 bases, and 9 bases lay outside the gene matches. This CDR3 is CAYDREGFEQYF. The CDR3 nucleotides are TGTGCCTATGACAGGGAAGGGTTCGAGCAGTACTTC.

The V and J genes are TRBV7-2 and TRBJ2-5; D unclear. The CDR3 totals 14 residues. CDR1 and CDR2 from the germline V gene are SGHTA and FQGNSA. V was pared by 3 bases and J by 4 bases, with 12 bases between. The CDR3 DNA follows: TGTGCCAGCAGCTTTGGAGAGAGGAGAGAGACCCAGTACTTC. It encodes CASSFGERRETQYF.

This chain uses TRBV7-8 with TRBJ1-2, with D hard to call. The CDR3 totals 16 residues. The germline V and J ends were trimmed by 5 bases and 7 bases, with 23 bases remaining between them. CDR1 is SGHVS and CDR2 is FQNEAQ in the germline V gene. CDR3 region: CASSPRTAPPSGGYTF. CDR3 coding DNA: TGTGCCAGCAGCCCCCGGACCGCTCCACCCTCGGGTGGCTACACCTTC. The full variable domain, rest sourced from reference TRBV7-8 and TRBJ1-2, is GAGVSQSPRYKVAKRGQDVALRCDPISGHVSLFWYQQALGQGPEFLTYFQNEAQLDKSGLPSDRFFAERPEGSVSTLKIQRTQQEDSAVYLCASSPRTAPPSGGYTFGSGTRLTVV.

The CDR3 loop reads CASRGTGYYGYTF. CDR3 DNA: TGTGCCAGCAGGGGGACAGGGTACTATGGCTACACCTTC. The V gene is TRBV28, the J gene TRBJ1-2; 9 bases line up with TRBD1. The germline CDR1 and CDR2 sequences are MDHEN and SYDVKM. Unmatched junction bases numbered 2, after V lost 6 bases and J lost 3 bases. The CDR3 has 13 amino acids.

This clonotype was seen only a few times. This chain connects TRBV29-1 to TRBJ2-1; 10 nucleotides match TRBD2. The length of the CDR3 is 14 residues. CDR1 and CDR2 (germline): SQVTM, ANQGSEA. V shed 4 bases and J 9 bases; nucleotides not matched to a gene: 9. The CDR3 spells CSVVKREGRVEQFF. CDR3 in DNA: TGCAGCGTTGTGAAGCGGGAGGGTAGAGTTGAGCAGTTCTTC.

The sample holds one count of this clonotype. V gene TRBV12-3 or TRBV12-4 combines with J gene TRBJ2-7, with D perhaps TRBD2 (6 bases). V lost 5 bases and J lost 2, with 19 bases in between. This CDR3 comprises 16 residues. The CDR3 nucleotides read TGTGCCAGCAGTCCCCGAGGTTCAGCGGGCACCTACGAGCAGTACTTC. Translated: CASSPRGSAGTYEQYF.

The genes are TRBV5-5 and TRBJ2-2; possible D gene TRBD1, 5 bases. The V gene's germline CDR1 is SGHKS and CDR2 YYEKEE (reference sequence). The germline V and J ends were trimmed by 0 bases and 8 bases, with 14 bases remaining between them. The CDR3 has 15 amino acids. CDR3 residues: CASSLEGISRGELFF. Here the CDR3 DNA reads TGTGCCAGCAGCTTGGAGGGGATTTCACGGGGGGAGCTGTTTTTT.